Presented here are 28 T cell receptor beta chains from one specimen sequenced in a study of cytomegalovirus exposure and HLA in healthy donors. It was with 60 Vbeta and 13 Jbeta primers that the PCR ran. Generated by immunoSEQ multiplex PCR, the TCRdb table keeps only in-frame clones and is missing some. Of 130,000 to 150,000 clones listed, approximately 79% are singletons. Sequenced sample: PBMCs. The receptors derive from a man aged 18 to 30 in good health and CMV-seropositive.

This chain uses TRBV19 with TRBJ1-6; TRBD1 might be the D (5 bases). This CDR3 contains 17 residues. Trimming shortened V by 6 bases and J by 9 bases, and 24 bases separated the two germline ends. Per germline, CDR1 LNHDA and CDR2 SQIVND (reference sequence). CDR3 in DNA: TGTGCCAGTAGCTCCGGGACTATCGGCGATAGGGGTTCACCCCTCCACTTT. Its translation: CASSSGTIGDRGSPLHF.

The chain is built from TRBV30 and TRBJ1-6; D might be TRBD1 (5 bases). Trimming cost V 4 bases and J 0 bases, with 7 bases left between them. The germline V gene has CDR1 GTSNPN and CDR2 SVGIG (reference sequence). The CDR3 spans 14 residues. The CDR3 nucleotides read TGTGCCTGGACAGACAGCTCCTATAATTCACCCCTCCACTTT. Its protein product is CAWTDSSYNSPLHF.

The chain combines TRBV18 with TRBJ1-2, with 7 nucleotides matching TRBD1. V gave up 5 bases and J gave up 4 bases; unmatched junction bases: 7. Germline V gene lookup returns CDR1 KGHSH and CDR2 LQKENI. This CDR3 has 14 amino acids. DNA for the CDR3: TGTGCCAGCTCATCTCCGACAGGGCCCTATGGCTACACCTTC. Translating it yields CASSSPTGPYGYTF.

This clone was observed a handful of times. DNA for the CDR3: TGCGCCAGCACCCGGGACAGCTCGAACACTGAAGCTTTCTTT. This translates into CASTRDSSNTEAFF. This chain joins TRBV5-1 and TRBJ1-1; 7 bases agree with TRBD1. This CDR3 region has 14 residues. Losses at the gene ends were 6 bases for V and 1 base for J; bases not matched to a gene: 6. CDR1 is SGHRS and CDR2 is YFSETQ in the germline V gene.

The chain joins TRBV19 to TRBJ2-4; D not resolved. The germline V gene encodes CDR1 LNHDA and CDR2 SQIVND (reference sequence). V lost 5 bases and J lost 8, with 16 bases in between. CDR3 size: 14 residues. The CDR3 DNA reads TGTGCCAGTAGTGCCATCGGAGCCGATGACATTCAGTACTTC. This codes for CASSAIGADDIQYF.

CDR3 DNA: TGTGCCAGCGGAAGTTTGCTCGGGGAAAAACTGTTTTTT. It encodes CASGSLLGEKLFF. V is TRBV9 and J is TRBJ1-4; D is unclear. V lost 7 bases to trimming and J lost 8 bases, with 15 bases between them. The germline CDR1 and CDR2 sequences are SGDLS and YYNGEE. This CDR3 is built from 13 residues. Full variable domain (remainder filled in from reference TRBV9 and TRBJ1-4): DSGVTQTPKHLITATGQRVTLRCSPRSGDLSVYWYQQSLDQGLQFLIQYYNGEERAKGNILERFSAQQFPDLHSELNLSSLELGDSALYFCASGSLLGEKLFFGSGTQLSVL.

The CDR3 here is CASSPRRSSYNSPLHF. The DNA of the CDR3 is TGTGCCAGCAGCCCCCGGAGAAGCTCCTATAATTCACCCCTCCACTTT. The rearrangement uses TRBV5-4 and TRBJ1-6; D not certain. This CDR3 is 16 amino acids long. V was cut by 4 bases and J by 0 bases, with 11 bases left in between. The germline CDR1 and CDR2 sequences are SGHNT and YYREEE (reference sequence).

The chain carries TRBV27 and TRBJ1-4, with unresolved D. Trimming cost V 5 bases and J 7 bases, with 14 bases left between them. CDR1 and CDR2 (germline): MNHEY, SMNVEV (reference sequence). The CDR3 is 14 amino acids. DNA for the CDR3: TGTGCCAGCAGTCGCCGGGGTTCCGGTGAAAAACTGTTTTTT. This codes for CASSRRGSGEKLFF.

This clone occurred a few times. The gene calls are TRBV9 and TRBJ1-3, with D maybe TRBD1 (5 bases). The CDR3 has 15 amino acids. The V gene's germline CDR1 is SGDLS and CDR2 YYNGEE. V lost 0 bases to trimming and J lost 0 bases, with 7 bases between them. The CDR3 region has the DNA TGTGCCAGCAGCGTAGCGGGGGACTCTGGAAACACCATATATTTT. Translation gives CASSVAGDSGNTIYF.

V is TRBV2 and J is TRBJ2-2, with TRBD1 identical over 8 bases. Germline CDR1 reads SNHLY; CDR2 reads FYNNEI. The CDR3 loop spans 16 amino acids. Losses at the gene ends were 2 bases for V and 6 bases for J; bases not matched to a gene: 8. In DNA form, the CDR3 reads TGTGCCAGCAGTGAAACGACAGGGGACCGCTCCGGGGAGCTGTTTTTT. It codes for CASSETTGDRSGELFF. The full variable domain, rest sourced from reference TRBV2 and TRBJ2-2, is EPEVTQTPSHQVTQMGQEVILRCVPISNHLYFYWYRQILGQKVEFLVSFYNNEISEKSEIFDDQFSVERPDGSNFTLKIRSTKLEDSAMYFCASSETTGDRSGELFFGEGSRLTVL.

The CDR3 nucleotides are TGTGCCTGGAGTGTTGGTCTAGCGGGAGGGGAGACCCAGTACTTC. This sequence encodes CAWSVGLAGGETQYF. This chain uses TRBV30 with TRBJ2-5; 12 bases match TRBD2. Germline loops: CDR1 GTSNPN, CDR2 SVGIG (reference sequence). With V trimmed by 0 bases and J by 5 bases, 4 bases remained unmatched. This CDR3 region has 15 residues.

For the CDR3, the DNA is TGTGCCAGCTCACCAATAACTTTAGACAGGATAGCCAAAAACATTCAGTACTTC. It is translated as CASSPITLDRIAKNIQYF. The gene calls are TRBV18 and TRBJ2-4, with a weak D call TRBD1 (6 bases). Deletions cut 2 bases from V and 0 bases from J, with 17 bases between. Germline V gives CDR1 KGHSH, CDR2 LQKENI. The CDR3 contains 18 residues. Using reference TRBV18 and TRBJ2-4 for the parts outside the CDR3, the full variable domain is NAGVMQNPRHLVRRRGQEARLRCSPMKGHSHVYWYRQLPEEGLKFMVYLQKENIIDESGMPKERFSAEFPKEGPSILRIQQVVRGDSAAYFCASSPITLDRIAKNIQYFGAGTRLSVL.

V is TRBV5-1 and J is TRBJ2-3; D perhaps matches TRBD2 (6 bases). V was pared by 5 bases and J by 0 bases, with 13 bases between. Germline V gene sequence: CDR1 SGHRS, CDR2 YFSETQ. The length of the CDR3 is 15 residues. CDR3 nucleotide sequence: TGCGCCAGCAGTTTTAGCGGAGTTAGCACAGATACGCAGTATTTT. It encodes CASSFSGVSTDTQYF.

This chain uses TRBV6-5 with TRBJ2-6; D may be TRBD2 (6 bases). This CDR3 spans 13 amino acids. Germline-derived CDR1 and CDR2 are MNHEY and SVGAGI. The germline V and J ends were trimmed by 11 bases and 1 base, with 9 bases remaining between them. The CDR3, as DNA: TGTGCCGGCGGGGTTTCTGGGGCCAACGTCCTGACTTTC. Amino acid sequence: CAGGVSGANVLTF.

The rearrangement uses TRBV6-5 and TRBJ2-7; D is possibly TRBD2 (6 bases). V was shortened by 7 bases and J by 6 bases, with 19 bases between the two germline ends. This CDR3 is built from 14 residues. The germline V gene has CDR1 MNHEY and CDR2 SVGAGI. Here the CDR3 DNA reads TGTGCCAGCAAGGGGATCAGTGGGGGGTCCGAGCAGTACTTC. Protein: CASKGISGGSEQYF.

This chain connects TRBV28 to TRBJ1-5; the D is unclear. CDR3 length: 15 amino acids. Germline V gene sequence: CDR1 MDHEN, CDR2 SYDVKM. The germline V and J ends were trimmed by 5 bases and 4 bases, with 15 bases remaining between them. The chain's CDR3 is CASSPRAQRNQPQHF. CDR3 nucleotides: TGTGCCAGCAGTCCCCGAGCCCAGCGAAATCAGCCCCAGCATTTT.

J is TRBJ1-6 and V is TRBV28; D is ambiguous. V was trimmed by 7 bases and J by 0 bases, leaving 16 bases between them. Germline V lookup: CDR1 MDHEN, CDR2 SYDVKM. The CDR3 spans 17 residues. The DNA for the CDR3 is TGTGCCAGCAATACCCCGGTTGTGAGCTCCTATAATTCACCCCTCCACTTT. It specifies CASNTPVVSSYNSPLHF.

V is TRBV28 and J is TRBJ1-2; no firm D call. Trimming removed 6 bases from V and 4 bases from J, with 6 bases in between. Germline CDR1 is MDHEN and CDR2 is SYDVKM. This CDR3 has 11 residues. The CDR3 region has the DNA TGTGCCAGCAGCCCTACCTATGGCTACACCTTC. Its translation: CASSPTYGYTF.

The chain uses TRBV28 and TRBJ2-2, with D hard to call. The CDR3 has 13 residues. Per germline, CDR1 MDHEN and CDR2 SYDVKM. Deletions cut 2 bases from V and 4 bases from J, with 5 bases between. CDR3 DNA sequence: TGTGCCAGCAGTTTAAGAGGCACCGGGGAGCTGTTTTTT. It is translated as CASSLRGTGELFF.

A few counts support this clone. In nucleotides, the CDR3 is TGCGCCAGCAGCTCGCCAGGCCGAACCCTGAAAGCTTTCTTT. It encodes CASSSPGRTLKAFF. This chain joins TRBV5-1 and TRBJ1-1, with D hard to call. Trimming took 3 bases from V and 9 from J, leaving 18 bases between them. CDR3 length: 14 amino acids. In germline, CDR1 is SGHRS, CDR2 YFSETQ.

The chain carries TRBV11-2 and TRBJ1-4; D perhaps matches TRBD1 (6 bases). CDR1 and CDR2 (germline): SGHAT, FQNNGV. This CDR3 is built from 15 residues. Trimming took off 5 bases at V and 0 bases at J, with 10 bases between the two ends. The CDR3: CASSTGTTTNEKLFF. Here the CDR3 DNA reads TGTGCCAGCAGCACCGGGACAACAACTAATGAAAAACTGTTTTTT.

The gene calls are TRBV27 and TRBJ1-1, with 8 bases lining up with TRBD1. This CDR3 spans 12 amino acids. Germline CDR1 MNHEY, CDR2 SMNVEV (reference sequence). Trimming at V came to 6 bases and at J to 8 bases, leaving 5 bases not matched to a gene. The CDR3 region is CASSRGDREAFF. DNA for the CDR3: TGTGCCAGCAGCAGGGGGGACAGGGAAGCTTTCTTT.

The chain has TRBV19 and TRBJ2-3; D is possibly TRBD2 (6 bases). Germline CDR1 is LNHDA and CDR2 is SQIVND (reference sequence). V gave up 6 bases and J gave up 5 bases, with 15 bases separating them. The CDR3 has 14 residues. The CDR3 region has the DNA TGTGCCAGTAGATTTCCCGGGGGTGGAGATACGCAGTATTTT. Amino acids: CASRFPGGGDTQYF.

The V and J genes are TRBV18 and TRBJ2-7; 8 bases map to TRBD2. CDR1 and CDR2 from the germline V gene are KGHSH and LQKENI. V dropped 5 bases and J dropped 5; count of bases not matched to a gene: 11. The CDR3 spans 15 residues. CDR3 nucleotides: TGTGCCAGCTCAGCACGAGGACTAGCTTGGCACGAGCAGTACTTC. It is translated as CASSARGLAWHEQYF.

The rearrangement joins TRBV6-6 to TRBJ1-5; tentative D call: TRBD1 (6 bases). V lost 6 bases to trimming and J lost 4 bases, with 7 bases between them. The germline gives CDR1 MNHNY, CDR2 SVGAGI (reference sequence). This CDR3 is built from 12 residues. The CDR3 DNA reads as TGTGCCAGCAGGCAGGGGAATCAGCCCCAGCATTTT. This encodes CASRQGNQPQHF.

This chain links TRBV7-2 with TRBJ1-1; 8 nucleotides line up with TRBD1. The CDR3 spans 16 residues. The germline gives CDR1 SGHTA, CDR2 FQGNSA. J lost 4 bases, V lost 0 bases, and 7 bases had no gene match. The CDR3 DNA reads as TGTGCCAGCAGCTTAGCTTCAGGGGGCTCTGGCACTGAAGCTTTCTTT. Translated: CASSLASGGSGTEAFF.

The chain links TRBV4-3 to TRBJ2-1, with D maybe TRBD1 (6 bases). Trimming removed 4 bases at V and 6 bases at J, with 22 bases between. The CDR3 consists of 17 residues. CDR1 is LGHNA and CDR2 is YSLEER in the germline V gene. The CDR3: CASSPLRATGLVNEQFF. CDR3 DNA sequence: TGCGCCAGCAGCCCCCTGAGGGCGACAGGCCTTGTCAATGAGCAGTTCTTC.

This clone was detected only once. V gene TRBV9 combines with J gene TRBJ1-4; tentatively, D is TRBD1 (6 bases). The CDR3 covers 14 residues. CDR1 and CDR2 from the germline V gene are SGDLS and YYNGEE. Trimming cost V 0 bases and J 6 bases, with 9 bases left between them. In nucleotides, the CDR3 is TGTGCCAGCAGCGTAGATGGGGGCGATGAAAAACTGTTTTTT. It codes for CASSVDGGDEKLFF.